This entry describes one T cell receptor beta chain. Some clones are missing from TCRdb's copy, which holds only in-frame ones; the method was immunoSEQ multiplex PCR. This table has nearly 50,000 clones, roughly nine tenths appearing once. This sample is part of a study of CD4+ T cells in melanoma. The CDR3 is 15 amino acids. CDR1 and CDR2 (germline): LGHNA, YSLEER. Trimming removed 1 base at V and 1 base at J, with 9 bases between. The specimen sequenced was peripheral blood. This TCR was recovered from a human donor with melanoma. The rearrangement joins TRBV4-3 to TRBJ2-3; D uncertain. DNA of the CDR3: TGCGCCAGCAGCCAAGTCCCCTTTGGCACAGATACGCAGTATTTT. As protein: CASSQVPFGTDTQYF.